The entry below gives a single T cell receptor beta chain sequence along with its context. The antigen remains undetermined. As to treatment: therapeutic diphenylcyclopropenone sensitization with weekly scalp DPC. Each donor was an alopecia patient between 18 and 70 years of age who qualified for DPC. V shed 11 bases and J shed 2 bases, with 10 bases lying between them. Germline V gives CDR1 MDHEN, CDR2 SYDVKM. The CDR3 is 12 amino acids. The data belong to a study of human T cells and chemical hapten exposure. Study-level background: An area of 2 cm by approximately 2 cm on upper inner arm skin received 2% DPC for sensitization. Findings of the study overall: Versus controls, expanded TCRs had significantly more large CDR3 similarity clusters. DPC sensitization produced no change in TCRs with frequency above 1 in 1000.

Individual cDNA molecules in this library carried unique molecular identifiers. TCRdb processed the reads anew with MiXCR; each CDR3 protein has one entry. Of about 800 distinct CDR3 sequences in the sample, about 67% were seen once. The sequence came from an adult with alopecia areata. Some clones in this sample may be carry-over from other donors' samples. This table probably holds off-target reads from a library built for another chain. Sequencing was performed on whole blood, taken before DPC sensitization or 2, 6, or about 24 weeks after (not recorded which). The chain combines TRBV28 with TRBJ2-4, with D unclear. The CDR3 loop reads CAVHSTKNIQYF. In DNA, the CDR3 is TGTGCCGTACATTCGACCAAAAACATTCAGTACTTC.